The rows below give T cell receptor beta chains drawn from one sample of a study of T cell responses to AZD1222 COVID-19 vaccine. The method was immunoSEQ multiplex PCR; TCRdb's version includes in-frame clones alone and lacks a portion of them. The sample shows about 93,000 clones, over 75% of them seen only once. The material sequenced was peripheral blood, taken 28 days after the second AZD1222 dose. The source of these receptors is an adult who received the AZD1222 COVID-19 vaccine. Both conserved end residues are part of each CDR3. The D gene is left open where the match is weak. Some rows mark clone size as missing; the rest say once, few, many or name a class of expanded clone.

DNA: TGCGCCAGCAGCCTGTACAACACAGATACGCAGTATTTT
CDR3: CASSLYNTDTQYF
J: TRBJ2-3
D: NA
size: NA
V: TRBV5-1

DNA: TGCGCCAGCAGACAAGACAGGGGCTATGGCTACACCTTC
CDR3: CASRQDRGYGYTF
J: TRBJ1-2
D: TRBD1
size: NA
V: TRBV5-1

DNA: TGCGCCAGCGGATACCGGGACAGTTCCTACGAGCAGTACTTC
CDR3: CASGYRDSSYEQYF
J: TRBJ2-7
D: TRBD1
size: NA
V: TRBV5-1

DNA: TGTGCCAGCAGCTTGGTAGGGTTCCGGCAGCCCCAGCATTTT
CDR3: CASSLVGFRQPQHF
J: TRBJ1-5
D: NA
size: NA
V: TRBV5-8

DNA: TGTGCCAGCAGTCAGGGTAGCAATCAGCCCCAGCATTTT
CDR3: CASSQGSNQPQHF
J: TRBJ1-5
D: NA
size: many
V: TRBV7-3

DNA: TGTGCCAGCAGTTTATCGAGGGGAGGGGACAGGCAAGAGACCCAGTACTTC
CDR3: CASSLSRGGDRQETQYF
J: TRBJ2-5
D: NA
size: NA
V: TRBV27

DNA: TGCGCCAGCAGCTTGGACAGGGTAGAGTCTGGCTACACCTTC
CDR3: CASSLDRVESGYTF
J: TRBJ1-2
D: NA
size: NA
V: TRBV5-1

DNA: TGTGCCAGCAGCACGATAGGCCTCTCTGGAAACACCATATATTTT
CDR3: CASSTIGLSGNTIYF
J: TRBJ1-3
D: NA
size: NA
V: TRBV7-9

DNA: TGTGCCAGCAGCCAAGTTCGGGAGACCCAGTACTTC
CDR3: CASSQVRETQYF
J: TRBJ2-5
D: NA
size: NA
V: TRBV14

DNA: TGTGCCAGCAGTAGGGAGAGACAGTCAAGCTCTGGAAACACCATATATTTT
CDR3: CASSRERQSSSGNTIYF
J: TRBJ1-3
D: NA
size: NA
V: TRBV2

DNA: TGTGCCAGCAGGCGGGGAGGTGGGGAGGACTACGAGCAGTACTTC
CDR3: CASRRGGGEDYEQYF
J: TRBJ2-7
D: NA
size: NA
V: TRBV2

DNA: TGTGCCAGCAGCTTAGTGGGACATGGAGGGGGGACTGAAGCTTTCTTT
CDR3: CASSLVGHGGGTEAFF
J: TRBJ1-1
D: NA
size: NA
V: TRBV7-2

DNA: TGTGCTAGTGGTTTGTGGGGGGGGACTAGCGGATACAATGAGCAGTTCTTC
CDR3: CASGLWGGTSGYNEQFF
J: TRBJ2-1
D: TRBD2
size: once
V: TRBV12-5

DNA: TGTGCCAGCAGCCCGCAACAGGGGAGGTCGGGCTACTATGGCTACACCTTC
CDR3: CASSPQQGRSGYYGYTF
J: TRBJ1-2
D: TRBD1
size: NA
V: TRBV9

DNA: TGTGCCAGCAGTTACGGTCGGAGAGCTTTCTTT
CDR3: CASSYGRRAFF
J: TRBJ1-1
D: NA
size: NA
V: TRBV27

DNA: TGTGCCAGTAGTATGTCGGGACAGGGATACAATGAGCAGTTCTTC
CDR3: CASSMSGQGYNEQFF
J: TRBJ2-1
D: TRBD1
size: NA
V: TRBV19

DNA: TGTGCCTGGAGTGTATCAGGGACAGGGTCCCCACAAGGGCCCCAGCATTTT
CDR3: CAWSVSGTGSPQGPQHF
J: TRBJ1-5
D: TRBD1
size: NA
V: TRBV30

DNA: TGTGCCAGCAGTCGACTAGCCATGGATGAGCAGTTCTTC
CDR3: CASSRLAMDEQFF
J: TRBJ2-1
D: TRBD2
size: once
V: TRBV6-2/TRBV6-3

DNA: TGTGCCAGCAGTTACCTAAGACTAGCAGGGGACACCTACGAGCAGTACTTC
CDR3: CASSYLRLAGDTYEQYF
J: TRBJ2-7
D: NA
size: NA
V: TRBV6-2/TRBV6-3

DNA: TGTGCCAGCGAAACAGGGGTCTCGGGGAACACTGAAGCTTTCTTT
CDR3: CASETGVSGNTEAFF
J: TRBJ1-1
D: TRBD1
size: few
V: TRBV6-5

DNA: TGTGCCAGCAGTTACTCTGCCAGGGTGGACACTGAAGCTTTCTTT
CDR3: CASSYSARVDTEAFF
J: TRBJ1-1
D: NA
size: NA
V: TRBV6-5

DNA: TGTGCCAGCAGCGTAGCGGGGGGGGTCGGAAACACCATATATTTT
CDR3: CASSVAGGVGNTIYF
J: TRBJ1-3
D: NA
size: NA
V: TRBV9

DNA: TGCGCCAGCAGCCAAGATCTGGGATCCTCCTACGAGCAGTACTTC
CDR3: CASSQDLGSSYEQYF
J: TRBJ2-7
D: NA
size: NA
V: TRBV4-1

DNA: TGTGCCAGTAGGGTCCCGGGTCCCCTAGGGTACAATGAGCAGTTCTTC
CDR3: CASRVPGPLGYNEQFF
J: TRBJ2-1
D: NA
size: NA
V: TRBV19

DNA: TGTGCCAGCAGTAAGGGACTAGCGGGACAAGAGCAGTACTTC
CDR3: CASSKGLAGQEQYF
J: TRBJ2-7
D: TRBD2
size: NA
V: TRBV6-6

DNA: TGCGCCAGCAGCCAAACCGGCACTGAAGCTTTCTTT
CDR3: CASSQTGTEAFF
J: TRBJ1-1
D: NA
size: NA
V: TRBV4-1

DNA: TGTGCCAGCAGCTCCTCCGGGACAGGGGTTTCACCCCTCCACTTT
CDR3: CASSSSGTGVSPLHF
J: TRBJ1-6
D: TRBD1
size: NA
V: TRBV11-2

DNA: TGTGCCAGCAGCGTTGGTAGCGAGTACGAGCAGTACTTC
CDR3: CASSVGSEYEQYF
J: TRBJ2-7
D: NA
size: NA
V: TRBV9

DNA: TGTGCCAGCAGTTACTCCCGGGAGACCGGGGAGCTGTTTTTT
CDR3: CASSYSRETGELFF
J: TRBJ2-2
D: NA
size: NA
V: TRBV6-6

DNA: TGTGCCAGCAGTGGCGTGACTAGCGGGGGGAGGAGGTATGAGCAGTTCTTC
CDR3: CASSGVTSGGRRYEQFF
J: TRBJ2-1
D: TRBD2
size: NA
V: TRBV2

DNA: TGTGCCAGCAGCTTAGGATTCTATAACTCTGGAAACACCATATATTTT
CDR3: CASSLGFYNSGNTIYF
J: TRBJ1-3
D: NA
size: NA
V: TRBV7-9

DNA: TGCGCCAGCAGCTTGTTTGTCGGGGAGCTGTTTTTT
CDR3: CASSLFVGELFF
J: TRBJ2-2
D: NA
size: NA
V: TRBV5-1

DNA: TGTGCCAGCAGTTTGGGTCAGAACCAGCCCCAGCATTTT
CDR3: CASSLGQNQPQHF
J: TRBJ1-5
D: NA
size: NA
V: TRBV12-3/TRBV12-4

DNA: TGCGCCAGCAGCTCGGGGACTTTCCCGAACACTGAAGCTTTCTTT
CDR3: CASSSGTFPNTEAFF
J: TRBJ1-1
D: NA
size: NA
V: TRBV5-1

DNA: TGTGCCAGCAGCTTAGGACGAATGAGGGACAGGCTCCCTCTACACTACACCTTC
CDR3: CASSLGRMRDRLPLHYTF
J: TRBJ1-2
D: TRBD1
size: NA
V: TRBV11-2

DNA: TGCAGCGCGGAGACAGGCAGCACAGATACGCAGTATTTT
CDR3: CSAETGSTDTQYF
J: TRBJ2-3
D: NA
size: NA
V: TRBV29-1